The 18 T cell receptor beta chains reported below all come from one sample, sequenced in a study of blood T cell repertoires in COVID-19. Sequencing used immunoSEQ multiplex PCR; TCRdb keeps in-frame clones, though not all of them. This sample has around 200,000 clones, with approximately 87% found just once. Sequenced sample: peripheral blood. The receptors shown here come from a person between 65 and 79 years old with COVID-19, enrolled during active disease.

The chain carries TRBV4-1 and TRBJ2-3; a weak D match, TRBD2 (6 bases). V was shortened by 4 bases and J by 2 bases, with 13 bases between the two germline ends. The germline V gene has CDR1 MGHRA and CDR2 YSYEKL. The CDR3 has 15 residues. CDR3 in amino acids: CASSRPGLDTDTQYF. The DNA for the CDR3 is TGCGCCAGCAGCCGCCCGGGACTCGACACAGATACGCAGTATTTT.

This chain links TRBV7-2 with TRBJ2-7; D uncertain. The V gene lost 1 base and the J gene lost 3 bases, with 13 bases spanning the gap. The CDR3 sequence is 15 residues long. Germline V lookup: CDR1 SGHTA, CDR2 FQGNSA. CDR3 residues: CASSLDHTAYYEQYF. For the CDR3, the DNA is TGTGCCAGCAGCTTAGACCACACCGCTTACTACGAGCAGTACTTC.

The V gene is TRBV7-2, the J gene TRBJ1-2, with D possibly matching TRBD1 (5 bases). Germline CDR1 and CDR2: SGHTA and FQGNSA. Trimming cost V 10 bases and J 1 base, with 16 bases left between them. The CDR3 runs 14 residues. This chain's CDR3 is CAIPQVPLNYGYTF. The CDR3 bases are TGTGCCATTCCACAGGTCCCCCTTAACTATGGCTACACCTTC.

The chain employs TRBV5-4 and TRBJ2-7, with TRBD1 matching 8 bases. CDR1 and CDR2 (germline): SGHNT, YYREEE (reference sequence). This CDR3 has 16 amino acids. With 0 bases clipped from V and 4 bases from J, the junction kept 9 bases outside the gene matches. CDR3 nucleotides: TGTGCCAGCAGCTTGGGAGGGGCAGGGGGCGTTTACGAGCAGTACTTC. It specifies CASSLGGAGGVYEQYF.

The genes are TRBV5-8 and TRBJ2-1; 9 bases fit TRBD2. The V segment lost 2 bases and the J segment 4 bases; nucleotides outside the gene matches: 7. The V gene's germline CDR1 is SGHTS and CDR2 YDEGEE. CDR3 length: 16 residues. The CDR3 bases are TGTGCCAGCAGCTTACATAGCGGGGGCCGTTACAATGAGCAGTTCTTC. This codes for CASSLHSGGRYNEQFF.

The chain joins TRBV28 to TRBJ2-7, with 9 bases lining up with TRBD1. This CDR3 has 15 amino acids. V was clipped by 6 bases and J by 4 bases; unmatched bases: 10. Germline values: CDR1 MDHEN, CDR2 SYDVKM. The CDR3 sequence: CASSQSGTGIYEQYF. CDR3 nucleotides: TGTGCCAGCAGCCAATCCGGGACAGGGATTTACGAGCAGTACTTC.

The V gene is TRBV7-3, the J gene TRBJ2-5, with D tentatively TRBD2 (6 bases). This CDR3 spans 15 amino acids. The germline V and J ends were trimmed by 5 bases and 5 bases, with 18 bases remaining between them. Germline loops: CDR1 SGHTA, CDR2 FQGTGA. CDR3 protein: CASSTQGTDRETQYF. CDR3 in DNA: TGTGCCAGCAGCACACAAGGGACTGATAGGGAGACCCAGTACTTC.

The gene calls are TRBV18 and TRBJ2-1; 14 nucleotides match TRBD2. Germline V gene data show CDR1 as KGHSH and CDR2 as LQKENI. The CDR3 is 14 residues long. J lost 11 bases, V lost 4 bases, and 4 bases had no gene match. CDR3 in amino acids: CASSLGTSGSQQFF. The CDR3 nucleotides read TGTGCCAGCTCACTGGGGACTAGCGGGAGTCAGCAGTTCTTC.

The chain joins TRBV29-1 to TRBJ2-1; possible D gene TRBD2, 5 bases. This CDR3 is 11 amino acids long. CDR1 and CDR2 from the germline V gene are SQVTM and ANQGSEA. V lost 3 bases, J lost 16 bases, and 16 bases lay in between. The CDR3 reads CSVEERAAPFF. CDR3 coding DNA: TGCAGCGTTGAGGAGAGGGCAGCACCCTTCTTC.

The CDR3 reads CASSIVGGSETQYF. For the CDR3, the DNA is TGTGCCAGTAGTATAGTTGGCGGTTCTGAGACCCAGTACTTC. This rearrangement joins TRBV19 to TRBJ2-5; D remains ambiguous. Trimming cost V 1 base and J 5 bases, with 11 bases left between them. The CDR3 runs to 14 residues. From germline, CDR1 is LNHDA and CDR2 SQIVND (reference sequence).

The chain uses TRBV27 and TRBJ2-1; D call uncertain. CDR1 is MNHEY, CDR2 SMNVEV, per germline (reference sequence). CDR3 length: 13 amino acids. Trimming shortened V by 5 bases and J by 5 bases, and 10 bases separated the two germline ends. The CDR3 DNA follows: TGTGCCAGCAGTCCAAAATCCCACAATGAGCAGTTCTTC. As protein: CASSPKSHNEQFF.

This clone was found a few times. The V call is TRBV6-5, the J call TRBJ1-3, with 7 bases that match TRBD1. The CDR3 extends over 13 amino acids. Germline lookup yields CDR1 MNHEY and CDR2 SVGAGI. V was pared by 6 bases and J by 4 bases, with 3 bases of the junction left unmatched. CDR3 amino acids: CASRLGQGNTIYF. Written as DNA, the CDR3 is TGTGCCAGCAGGCTGGGACAGGGAAACACCATATATTTT.

The chain employs TRBV6-5 and TRBJ2-7, with TRBD2 as a possible D gene (6 bases). The CDR3 consists of 13 residues. The V end lost 8 bases, the J end lost 1 base, and 12 bases lay between the germline ends. Germline V lookup: CDR1 MNHEY, CDR2 SVGAGI. The CDR3 DNA reads as TGTGCCAGCGAGGGACTGCCATCCTACGAGCAGTACTTC. Its protein product is CASEGLPSYEQYF.

The chain links TRBV5-4 to TRBJ2-1, with TRBD2 identical over 8 bases. Germline-derived CDR1 and CDR2 are SGHNT and YYREEE (reference sequence). This CDR3 comprises 14 residues. The V gene end was trimmed by 4 bases and the J gene end by 6 bases; junction bases not matched to a gene: 6. The CDR3 protein is CASSPGGVGNEQFF. CDR3 nucleotides: TGTGCCAGCAGCCCCGGGGGGGTAGGCAATGAGCAGTTCTTC.

The genes are TRBV6-2 or TRBV6-3 and TRBJ2-5; 8 bases agree with TRBD1. The CDR3 length is 13 residues. V was clipped by 5 bases and J by 2 bases; unmatched bases: 1. Germline V CDR1 and CDR2: MNHEY, SVGEGT. The CDR3: CASSRDRQETQYF. The CDR3 DNA follows: TGTGCCAGCAGTAGGGACAGGCAAGAGACCCAGTACTTC.

This clone was counted a single time. The chain combines TRBV28 with TRBJ1-6, with D unclear. The CDR3 has 13 residues. Germline CDR1 reads MDHEN; CDR2 reads SYDVKM. V lost 10 bases and J 4 bases, leaving 11 bases between the germline ends. The chain's CDR3 is CANSADYNSPLHF. The CDR3 bases are TGTGCCAACAGCGCAGATTATAATTCACCCCTCCACTTT.

The CDR3 sequence: CASTLMRGGQGGRQFF. The DNA of the CDR3 is TGTGCCAGCACCCTCATGAGGGGTGGGCAGGGGGGAAGGCAGTTCTTC. V and J are TRBV11-2 and TRBJ2-1, with D possibly matching TRBD1 (7 bases). Germline V gene lookup returns CDR1 SGHAT and CDR2 FQNNGV. The CDR3 consists of 16 residues. The V end was cut by 7 bases, the J end by 12 bases, with 28 bases between.

V is TRBV6-5 and J is TRBJ2-7; tentative D call: TRBD2 (7 bases). The ends were cut back, 8 bases at V and 0 bases at J, with 14 bases in the middle. CDR3 length equals 14 residues. CDR1 and CDR2 from the germline V gene are MNHEY and SVGAGI. The CDR3 nucleotides are TGTGCCAGCCTTAGGGGGGGAATCTCCTACGAGCAGTACTTC. It encodes CASLRGGISYEQYF.